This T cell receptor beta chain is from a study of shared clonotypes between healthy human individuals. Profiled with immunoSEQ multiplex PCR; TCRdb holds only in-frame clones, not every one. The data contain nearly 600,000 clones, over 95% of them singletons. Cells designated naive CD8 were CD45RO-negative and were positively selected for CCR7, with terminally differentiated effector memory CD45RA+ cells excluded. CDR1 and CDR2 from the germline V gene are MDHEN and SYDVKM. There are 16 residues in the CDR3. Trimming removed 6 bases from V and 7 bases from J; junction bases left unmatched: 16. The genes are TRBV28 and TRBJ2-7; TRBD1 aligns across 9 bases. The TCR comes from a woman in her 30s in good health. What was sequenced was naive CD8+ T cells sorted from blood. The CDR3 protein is CASSQPPTGGTLEQYF. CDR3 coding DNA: TGTGCCAGCAGCCAACCCCCCACAGGGGGCACCCTGGAGCAGTACTTC.